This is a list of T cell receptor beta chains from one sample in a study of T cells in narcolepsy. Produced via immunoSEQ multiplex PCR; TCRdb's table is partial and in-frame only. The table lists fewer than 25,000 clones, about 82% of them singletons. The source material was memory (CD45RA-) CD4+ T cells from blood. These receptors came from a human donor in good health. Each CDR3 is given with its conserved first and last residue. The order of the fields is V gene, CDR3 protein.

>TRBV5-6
CASSSGGLYNQPQHF
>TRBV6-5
CASTGAGDTIYF
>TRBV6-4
CASSNRASGANEQFF
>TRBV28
CASSVGTGGKETQYF
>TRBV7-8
CASSLGGRGGEKLFF
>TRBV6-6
CASSPRGQPQHF
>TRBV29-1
CSVDTSRGLTDTQYF
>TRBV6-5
CASRPGVGQLEYF
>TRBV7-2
CASTPGAERSYGYTF
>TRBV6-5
CASSVAGEGYEQYF
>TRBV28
CASSYGGSGANVLTF
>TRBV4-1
CASSQDTEWNQPQHF
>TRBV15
CATSRGDGGSGANVLTF
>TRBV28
CASSTPGGPNYGYTF
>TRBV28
CASRPQTGHNTEAFF
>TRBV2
CASSEDHNYGYTF
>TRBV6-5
CASSYSRSYGYTF
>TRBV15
CATSRRGFYGYTF
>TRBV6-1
CASQREGLPDTQYF
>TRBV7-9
CASSLDMNTEAFF
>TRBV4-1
CASSQDAGLAGPRTDTQYF
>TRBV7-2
CASRVGQSNTGELFF
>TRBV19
CASSPEGRAGQPQHF
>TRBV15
CATSRQSGRVGEQFF
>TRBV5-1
CASKGRTGDYEQYF
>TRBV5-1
CASSLTLAGGRSYNEQFF
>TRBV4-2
CASSQALQGARHEKLFF
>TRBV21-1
CASSKEVPGDSNQPQHF
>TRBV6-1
CASKGHNYGYTF
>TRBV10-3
CAISGSSNSPLHF
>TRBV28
CASSFVQGNEQYF
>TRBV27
CASGYSGGQETQYF
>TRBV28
CASSLLSYEQYF
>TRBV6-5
CASSHSGETNSPLHF
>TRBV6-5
CASTRDGISYEQYF
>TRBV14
CASSLIQGFNEQYF
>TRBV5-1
CASSPTASIHYEQYF
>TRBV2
CASSALRRTDTQYF
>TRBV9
CASSEGIGNTIYF
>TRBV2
CASSGQDRGRIPVPGNTIYF
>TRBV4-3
CASSHRATTGELFF
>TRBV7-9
CASSTGPTEAFF
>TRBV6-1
CASSRDRFTDTQYF
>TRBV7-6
CASSLGLAGNQETQYF
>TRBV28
CASSFGQASNQPQHF
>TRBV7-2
CASSLDLGEQYF
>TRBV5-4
CASSLAGLYNNEQFF
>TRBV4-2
CASSQVWAGTRSGNTIYF
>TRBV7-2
CASSLGQGTGNTIYF
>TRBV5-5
CASSPGTGVTGTSGRGQFF
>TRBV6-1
CASSDPSGSTDTQYF
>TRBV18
CASSPPRGRLNNEQFF
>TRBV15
CATSNHGGNEQFF